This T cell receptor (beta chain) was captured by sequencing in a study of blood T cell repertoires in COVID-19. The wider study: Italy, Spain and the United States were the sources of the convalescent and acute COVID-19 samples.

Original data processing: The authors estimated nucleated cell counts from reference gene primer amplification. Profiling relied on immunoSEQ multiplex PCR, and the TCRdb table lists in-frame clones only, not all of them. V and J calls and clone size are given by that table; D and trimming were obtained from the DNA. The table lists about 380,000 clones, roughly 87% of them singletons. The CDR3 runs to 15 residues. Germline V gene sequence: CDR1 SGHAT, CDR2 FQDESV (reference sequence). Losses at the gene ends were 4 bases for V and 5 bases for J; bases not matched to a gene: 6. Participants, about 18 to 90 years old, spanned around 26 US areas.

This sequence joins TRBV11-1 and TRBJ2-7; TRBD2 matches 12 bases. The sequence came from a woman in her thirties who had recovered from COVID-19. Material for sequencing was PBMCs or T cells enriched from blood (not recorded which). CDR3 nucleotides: TGTGCCAGCAGCTCCCACCGACTAGCGGGAGACGAGCAGTACTTC. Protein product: CASSSHRLAGDEQYF.